This T cell receptor (beta chain) was identified during a study of CD8 T cells in Susac syndrome. High-throughput TCR beta sequencing covered peripheral CD8+ and CD4+ T cells. When the RNA was reverse transcribed, random hexamers were used with an input of about 0.5 to 1 ug. TCRdb re-analysed the immunoSEQ multiplex PCR reads in MiXCR, keeping a single row per CDR3 protein. The table records about 210,000 distinct CDR3 sequences, about 94% of them present only once. The origin of this receptor is a human donor in good health. Sequenced: CD4+ T cells from PBMCs.

The CDR3 nucleotides read TGTGCCAGCAGCCCGACAGGGGGAAGGGGCTACACCTTC. Translating gives CASSPTGGRGYTF. The chain links TRBV7-9 to TRBJ1-2; 9 nucleotides agree with TRBD1. Germline loops: CDR1 SEHNR, CDR2 FQNEAQ (reference sequence). The CDR3 has 13 residues. Trimming took 5 bases from V and 8 from J; bases not matched to a gene: 6.